This TCR beta chain stems from a study of cytomegalovirus exposure and HLA in healthy donors. Study-wide points: Follow-up analysis later connected one missense variant in DCLRE1C with trimming of TCR beta V- and J-genes. Later analysis showed most CMV-associated TCR beta chains appearing HLA-restricted. Several top significant clusters appeared, in a later analysis, to be linked to common viral pathogens.

Among the donors, all were healthy bone marrow donors. The PCR employed 60 Vbeta primers together with 13 Jbeta primers. Data came from immunoSEQ multiplex PCR; TCRdb stores just in-frame clones and leaves some out. The data show some 140,000 clones, with approximately 80% seen just once and over 2% held by the top ten. For this clone: Its antigen is currently unknown.

There are 15 residues in the CDR3. The V gene's germline CDR1 is MDHEN and CDR2 SYDVKM. V gave up 3 bases and J gave up 0 bases, with 9 bases separating them. The sequencing sample was made of PBMCs. The receptor was isolated from a man aged 30 to 45 in good health and CMV-seronegative. The V gene is TRBV28, the J gene TRBJ1-3; D gene unclear. CDR3 coding DNA: TGTGCCAGCAGTTTCCACACCCGCTCTGGAAACACCATATATTTT. Protein product: CASSFHTRSGNTIYF.